What follows is one T cell receptor beta chain and its context. Antigen specificity is unknown. The data were obtained in a study of cytomegalovirus exposure and HLA in healthy donors. Study-level results: The authors excluded some V segments, including TRBV6-2 and TRBV6-3, as indistinguishable. For most TCR beta V segments, an earlier analysis put the productive rate at about 87% or about 30% of the time. What a later analysis reportedly showed was that an Asian-associated ancestry cluster had fewer N-insertions than the roughly 700-donor mean.

The PCR made use of 60 Vbeta and 13 Jbeta primers. Here immunoSEQ multiplex PCR was the method, and the copy in TCRdb shows in-frame clones only, minus some. The table lists 100,000 to 150,000 clones, just under 75% of them singletons, with more than 6% in the top ten. V lost 0 bases to trimming and J lost 1 base; unmatched junction nucleotides: 4. CDR1 and CDR2 (germline): SGHVS, FQNEAQ. This CDR3 spans 18 amino acids. The chain combines TRBV7-8 with TRBJ2-6, with 9 bases that match TRBD2. The sequence was obtained from a man aged 35 to 55 in good health and CMV-seropositive. The specimen was PBMCs. The CDR3 here is CASSLAGTSFSGANVLTF. The CDR3 DNA is TGTGCCAGCAGCTTAGCCGGGACTAGCTTTTCTGGGGCCAACGTCCTGACTTTC. Drawing the rest from reference TRBV7-8 and TRBJ2-6, the complete variable domain is GAGVSQSPRYKVAKRGQDVALRCDPISGHVSLFWYQQALGQGPEFLTYFQNEAQLDKSGLPSDRFFAERPEGSVSTLKIQRTQQEDSAVYLCASSLAGTSFSGANVLTFGAGSRLTVL.